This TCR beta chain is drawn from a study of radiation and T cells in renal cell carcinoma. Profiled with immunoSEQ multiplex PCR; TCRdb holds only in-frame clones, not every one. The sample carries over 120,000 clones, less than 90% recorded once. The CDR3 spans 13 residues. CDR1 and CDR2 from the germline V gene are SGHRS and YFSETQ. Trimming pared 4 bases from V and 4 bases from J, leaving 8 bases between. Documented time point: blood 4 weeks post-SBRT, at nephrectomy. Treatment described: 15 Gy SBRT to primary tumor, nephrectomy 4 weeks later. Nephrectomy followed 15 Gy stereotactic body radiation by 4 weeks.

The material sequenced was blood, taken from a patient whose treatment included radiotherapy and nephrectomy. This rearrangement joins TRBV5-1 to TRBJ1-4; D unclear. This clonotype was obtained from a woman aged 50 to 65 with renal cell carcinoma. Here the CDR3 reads CASSPSYNEKLFF. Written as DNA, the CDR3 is TGCGCCAGCAGCCCATCCTATAATGAAAAACTGTTTTTT.